A selection of T cell receptor beta chains follows, all from one sample in a study of shared clonotypes between healthy human individuals. The protocol was immunoSEQ multiplex PCR, while the TCRdb copy is restricted to in-frame clones and leaves out a portion. Of 2,500,000 or so clones in the sample, around 93% are singletons; the top ten hold around 0.4%. The specimen was naive CD4+ T cells from PBMCs. All receptors come from a man younger than 35 in good health. Some clones in this sample may be carry-over from other donors' samples. Both conserved end residues are part of each CDR3. D genes are given only for firm matches. A clone size is listed for some rows: how often the clone was seen (once, few, many), or a class if it is expanded.

TRBV29-1,NA,NA,TRBJ2-2,CSVDPRNTGELFF,TGCAGCGTTGATCCCCGGAACACCGGGGAGCTGTTTTTT
TRBV7-3,NA,NA,TRBJ2-3,CASSAREETDTQYF,TGTGCCAGCAGCGCCCGAGAAGAAACAGATACGCAGTATTTT
TRBV27,NA,NA,TRBJ2-7,CASRRAQGMPAYEQYF,TGTGCCAGCAGACGGGCACAGGGCATGCCCGCCTACGAGCAGTACTTC
TRBV16,NA,TRBD1,TRBJ1-3,CASSHKIGLTGAGNTIYF,TGTGCCAGCAGCCACAAAATAGGCCTGACAGGGGCTGGAAACACCATATATTTT
TRBV27,NA,TRBD1,TRBJ2-7,CASSYLGQGRYEQYF,TGTGCCAGCAGTTATCTGGGACAGGGGAGGTACGAGCAGTACTTC
TRBV5-4,NA,NA,TRBJ1-2,CASSSGSRGDYGYTF,TGTGCCAGCAGCTCGGGGTCCCGGGGGGACTATGGCTACACCTTC
TRBV19,NA,NA,TRBJ2-3,CASSIVGGDTQYF,TGTGCCAGTAGTATAGTTGGGGGGGATACGCAGTATTTT
TRBV18,once,NA,TRBJ2-4,CASSPVELAKNIQYF,TGTGCCAGCTCACCAGTCGAACTCGCCAAAAACATTCAGTACTTC
TRBV5-1,NA,NA,TRBJ1-1,CASSLQSMNTEAFF,TGCGCCAGCAGCCTACAGAGTATGAACACTGAAGCTTTCTTT
TRBV19,NA,TRBD2,TRBJ2-3,CASSMWGRVDADTQYF,TGTGCCAGTAGTATGTGGGGGAGGGTGGACGCAGATACGCAGTATTTT
TRBV9,NA,TRBD2,TRBJ2-3,CASSVASSGDTQYF,TGTGCCAGCAGCGTAGCGTCTAGCGGAGATACGCAGTATTTT
TRBV6-1,NA,NA,TRBJ2-2,CASRSPPRAAGELFF,TGTGCCAGCAGATCCCCCCCCCGAGCAGCCGGGGAGCTGTTTTTT
TRBV6-4,NA,NA,TRBJ2-5,CASSVIAGETQYF,TGTGCCAGCAGTGTAATAGCCGGTGAGACCCAGTACTTC
TRBV30,NA,NA,TRBJ2-5,CAWRVRGQETQYF,TGTGCCTGGAGAGTGCGTGGGCAAGAGACCCAGTACTTC
TRBV4-2,NA,NA,TRBJ1-2,CASSQESYGYTF,TGTGCCAGCAGCCAAGAATCCTATGGCTACACCTTC
TRBV18,NA,TRBD1,TRBJ2-6,CASSPRAVRQGASGANVLTF,TGTGCCAGCTCACCACGGGCTGTACGGCAGGGGGCATCCGGGGCCAACGTCCTGACTTTC
TRBV5-6,NA,NA,TRBJ2-5,CASSLGLLETQYF,TGTGCCAGCAGCTTGGGACTCCTAGAGACCCAGTACTTC
TRBV6-5,NA,NA,TRBJ2-2,CASTGTGELFF,TGTGCCAGCACAGGGACTGGGGAGCTGTTTTTT
TRBV7-8,NA,NA,TRBJ2-7,CASTAWMGEQYF,TGTGCCAGCACCGCTTGGATGGGCGAGCAGTACTTC
TRBV18,NA,TRBD1,TRBJ2-1,CASSPTGANEQFF,TGTGCCAGCTCACCGACAGGGGCCAATGAGCAGTTCTTC
TRBV28,NA,NA,TRBJ2-7,CASREDYGGEQYF,TGTGCCAGCAGGGAAGACTACGGGGGCGAGCAGTACTTC
TRBV5-1,NA,NA,TRBJ2-7,CASSLTGDSYEQYF,TGCGCCAGCAGCTTGACAGGCGACTCCTACGAGCAGTACTTC
TRBV10-3,NA,TRBD1,TRBJ2-3,CAISESVGGNTDTQYF,TGTGCCATCAGTGAGTCTGTAGGGGGCAACACAGATACGCAGTATTTT
TRBV7-9,few,NA,TRBJ1-4,CASSPDGISTNEKLFF,TGTGCCAGCAGCCCCGACGGAATCTCAACTAATGAAAAACTGTTTTTT
TRBV5-1,few,NA,TRBJ1-1,CASSRDGNTEAFF,TGCGCCAGCAGTCGGGACGGGAACACTGAAGCTTTCTTT
TRBV5-1,NA,NA,TRBJ2-4,CASSLPRGGIQYF,TGCGCCAGCAGCTTGCCCCGGGGAGGTATTCAGTACTTC
TRBV5-1,NA,NA,TRBJ2-5,CASARRAGDQETQYF,TGCGCCAGCGCCCGACGGGCAGGGGACCAAGAGACCCAGTACTTC
TRBV11-2,NA,TRBD2,TRBJ2-1,CASSFERAGENEQFF,TGTGCCAGCAGCTTTGAACGGGCGGGAGAAAATGAGCAGTTCTTC
TRBV7-2,NA,NA,TRBJ1-1,CASSLDGAPSNTEAFF,TGTGCCAGCAGCTTAGACGGGGCACCCTCCAACACTGAAGCTTTCTTT
TRBV6-5,NA,NA,TRBJ2-1,CASSYSGGRLGDEQFF,TGTGCCAGCAGTTACTCGGGGGGGCGCCTCGGCGATGAGCAGTTCTTC
TRBV29-1,NA,NA,TRBJ2-7,CSAYRDFSYEQYF,TGCAGCGCCTACAGGGACTTCTCCTACGAGCAGTACTTC
TRBV18,NA,TRBD1,TRBJ2-7,CASSVMTGGFPEQYF,TGTGCCAGCTCTGTCATGACAGGGGGTTTCCCCGAGCAGTACTTC
TRBV7-3,once,NA,TRBJ2-1,CASSWTPGLPNEQFF,TGTGCCAGCAGCTGGACCCCGGGACTCCCCAATGAGCAGTTCTTC
TRBV7-2,NA,NA,TRBJ1-2,CASSLGRATNYGYTF,TGTGCCAGCAGCTTGGGCAGGGCGACTAACTATGGCTACACCTTC
TRBV30,NA,NA,TRBJ1-2,CAWTEAHRYTF,TGTGCCTGGACCGAGGCCCACCGATACACCTTC
TRBV7-3,NA,TRBD1,TRBJ2-3,CASSQQGVNTQYF,TGTGCCAGCAGCCAACAGGGGGTGAATACGCAGTATTTT
TRBV7-2,NA,NA,TRBJ2-3,CASSFNQDTQYF,TGTGCCAGCAGCTTCAACCAAGATACGCAGTATTTT
TRBV7-9,few,NA,TRBJ1-2,CASSLVGGRGGGYTF,TGTGCCAGCAGCTTAGTTGGTGGGAGGGGAGGTGGCTACACCTTC
TRBV2,NA,NA,TRBJ2-3,CATGGTTTLGYF,TGTGCCACCGGGGGGACAACTACCTTGGGGTATTTT
TRBV30,NA,NA,TRBJ2-5,CAWMVGGTETQYF,TGTGCCTGGATGGTGGGAGGTACGGAGACCCAGTACTTC
TRBV7-3,NA,NA,TRBJ2-1,CASSPNPLISDEQFF,TGTGCCAGCAGCCCCAATCCGCTTATTAGCGATGAGCAGTTCTTC
TRBV28,NA,TRBD1,TRBJ2-7,CASSSGTVKYEQYF,TGTGCCAGCAGTTCCGGGACAGTGAAGTACGAGCAGTACTTC
TRBV7-9,NA,NA,TRBJ2-7,CASSSAGGGGEQYF,TGTGCCAGCAGCTCCGCAGGCGGTGGGGGCGAGCAGTACTTC
TRBV7-2,NA,TRBD2,TRBJ2-3,CASSSTGTSGRDTQYF,TGTGCCAGCAGCTCTACCGGGACTAGCGGACGAGATACGCAGTATTTT
TRBV7-9,few,TRBD2,TRBJ2-7,CASSPPGGEQYF,TGTGCCAGCAGCCCGCCGGGGGGTGAGCAGTACTTC
TRBV4-2,NA,TRBD1,TRBJ2-1,CASSQDGTGNNEQFF,TGTGCCAGCAGCCAAGACGGGACAGGTAACAATGAGCAGTTCTTC
TRBV19,NA,NA,TRBJ2-3,CASRLKGSSTDTQYF,TGTGCCAGTAGGTTGAAGGGGTCTAGCACAGATACGCAGTATTTT
TRBV5-8,NA,TRBD2,TRBJ2-1,CASSFRGEGLDEQFF,TGTGCCAGCAGCTTCCGGGGGGAGGGCCTGGATGAGCAGTTCTTC
TRBV28,NA,NA,TRBJ2-3,CASRYRVDTQYF,TGTGCCAGCAGGTACAGGGTTGATACGCAGTATTTT
TRBV11-2,NA,NA,TRBJ2-1,CASSLVSGARYNEQFF,TGTGCCAGCAGCTTAGTGTCTGGGGCCCGGTACAATGAGCAGTTCTTC
TRBV28,NA,TRBD2,TRBJ2-5,CASSSRLAGSRETQYF,TGTGCCAGCAGTTCCAGACTAGCGGGCAGTCGGGAGACCCAGTACTTC